Shown below are 9 T cell receptor beta chains from a single sample sequenced in a study of Ad26.COV2.S vaccination and SARS-CoV-2 variants. Clones were sequenced by immunoSEQ multiplex PCR, and TCRdb holds only the in-frame ones, with some missing. The sample has roughly 390,000 clones, approximately 86% seen once; the top ten hold 3% to 4.5%. Treatment defined: around 19 received Ad26.COV2.S at low or high dose, single or two shots; about five received placebo; per-sample allocation not given. Day 63 following the first vaccine or placebo injection was when the samples were taken. The sample in question was peripheral blood, obtained in a trial of Ad26.COV2.S vaccine versus placebo. The receptors derive from a person aged 18 to 59 who received the Ad26.COV2.S COVID-19 vaccine or a placebo.

This clone was seen once. The rearrangement uses TRBV12-5 and TRBJ2-5; no clear D gene. V was cut by 0 bases and J by 5 bases, with 10 bases left in between. Germline CDR1 LGHNT, CDR2 FRNRAP. The CDR3 sequence is 14 residues long. In nucleotides, the CDR3 is TGTGCTAGTGGTTTGGTAGAGGCCCTGGAGACCCAGTACTTC. This translates into CASGLVEALETQYF.

This clone showed up just once. The chain has TRBV12-3 or TRBV12-4 and TRBJ1-5, with a possible D match to TRBD1 (5 bases). The CDR3 has 13 residues. Deletions cut 1 base from V and 7 bases from J, with 8 bases between. DNA for the CDR3: TGTGCCAGCAGTTTAGTACCAGGGCAGCCCCAGCATTTT. Protein product: CASSLVPGQPQHF.

This clone was recorded once. The chain links TRBV5-5 to TRBJ1-6, with 9 bases aligning to TRBD1. Germline V gene data show CDR1 as SGHKS and CDR2 as YYEKEE (reference sequence). This CDR3 is 15 amino acids long. With V trimmed by 5 bases and J by 7 bases, 7 bases remained unmatched. CDR3 bases: TGTGCCAGCAGGTTGACCGGGACAGGGAATTCACCCCTCCACTTT. Its protein product is CASRLTGTGNSPLHF.

The rearrangement uses TRBV11-3 and TRBJ2-1; a weak D match, TRBD2 (6 bases). Germline CDR1 reads SGHNT; CDR2 reads YENEEA. Trimming shortened V by 5 bases and J by 7 bases, and 12 bases separated the two germline ends. The CDR3 is 13 residues long. CDR3 nucleotide sequence: TGTGCCAGCAGCGGGACTCAGCGAAATGAGCAGTTCTTC. Translation: CASSGTQRNEQFF.

This rearrangement joins TRBV29-1 to TRBJ1-5; D gene unclear. Per germline, CDR1 SQVTM and CDR2 ANQGSEA. With 4 bases removed from V and 1 base from J, the gap between germline ends came to 8 bases. This CDR3 comprises 13 residues. CDR3 residues: CSVGWVSNQPQHF. CDR3 DNA: TGCAGCGTTGGCTGGGTAAGCAATCAGCCCCAGCATTTT.

V gene TRBV5-4 combines with J gene TRBJ2-1; D not resolved. The length of the CDR3 is 14 residues. Germline V CDR1 and CDR2: SGHNT, YYREEE (reference sequence). V lost 3 bases and J lost 7, with 14 bases in between. The CDR3 sequence: CASSYRALGNEQFF. In DNA form, the CDR3 reads TGTGCCAGCAGCTACCGGGCGCTAGGGAATGAGCAGTTCTTC. The full variable domain, in which reference TRBV5-4 and TRBJ2-1 provide the parts outside the CDR3, is ETGVTQSPTHLIKTRGQQVTLRCSSQSGHNTVSWYQQALGQGPQFIFQYYREEENGRGNFPPRFSGLQFPNYSSELNVNALELDDSALYLCASSYRALGNEQFFGPGTRLTVL.

The chain recombines TRBV6-1 with TRBJ1-1; 7 positions agree with TRBD1. The length of the CDR3 is 16 residues. Germline assignment: CDR1 MNHNS and CDR2 SASEGT. V dropped 3 bases and J dropped 0; count of bases not matched to a gene: 7. The chain's CDR3 is CASSDFYRGMNTEAFF. In DNA form, the CDR3 reads TGTGCCAGCAGTGATTTTTACAGGGGTATGAACACTGAAGCTTTCTTT.

The chain links TRBV4-1 to TRBJ2-1, with 9 positions matching TRBD2. The CDR3 loop spans 15 amino acids. The trim removed 4 bases at V and 7 bases at J, leaving 8 bases unmatched. Germline loops: CDR1 MGHRA, CDR2 YSYEKL. The CDR3 coding sequence is TGCGCCAGCAGCCGTAGCGGGGGCTCGGGGAATGAGCAGTTCTTC. It specifies CASSRSGGSGNEQFF.

This sequence joins TRBV7-2 and TRBJ2-1; no definite D call. This CDR3 is built from 14 residues. V lost 1 base to trimming and J lost 5 bases, with 9 bases between them. CDR1 and CDR2 from the germline V gene are SGHTA and FQGNSA. The CDR3 DNA is TGTGCCAGCAGCTTAGGTAGACTTAACAATGAGCAGTTCTTC. As protein: CASSLGRLNNEQFF.